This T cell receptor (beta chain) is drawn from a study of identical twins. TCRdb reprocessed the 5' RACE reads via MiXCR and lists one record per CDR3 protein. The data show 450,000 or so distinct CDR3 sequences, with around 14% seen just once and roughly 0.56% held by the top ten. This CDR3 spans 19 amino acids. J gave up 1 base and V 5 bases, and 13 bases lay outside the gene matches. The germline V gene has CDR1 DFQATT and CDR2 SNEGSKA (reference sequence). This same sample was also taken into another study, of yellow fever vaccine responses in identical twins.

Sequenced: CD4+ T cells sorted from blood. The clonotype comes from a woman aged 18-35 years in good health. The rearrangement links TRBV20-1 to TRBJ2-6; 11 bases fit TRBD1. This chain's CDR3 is CSAVSAGTGGTSGANVLTF. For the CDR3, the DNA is TGCAGTGCTGTCTCCGCCGGGACAGGGGGGACATCTGGGGCCAACGTCCTGACTTTC.